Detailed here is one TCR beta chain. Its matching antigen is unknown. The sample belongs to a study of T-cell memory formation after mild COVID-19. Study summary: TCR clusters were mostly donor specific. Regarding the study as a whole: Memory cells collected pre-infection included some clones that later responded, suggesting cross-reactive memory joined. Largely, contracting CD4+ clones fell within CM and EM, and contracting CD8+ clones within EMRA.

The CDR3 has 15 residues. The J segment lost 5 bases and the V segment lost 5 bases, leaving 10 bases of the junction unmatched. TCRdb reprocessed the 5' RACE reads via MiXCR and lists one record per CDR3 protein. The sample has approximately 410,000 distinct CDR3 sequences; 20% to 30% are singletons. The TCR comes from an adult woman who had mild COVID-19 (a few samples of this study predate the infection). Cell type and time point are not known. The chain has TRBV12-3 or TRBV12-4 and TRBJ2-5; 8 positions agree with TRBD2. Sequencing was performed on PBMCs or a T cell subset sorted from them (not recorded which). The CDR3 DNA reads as TGTGCCAGCAGTCCTCGAGTAGCGGGGAGCGAGACCCAGTACTTC. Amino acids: CASSPRVAGSETQYF.